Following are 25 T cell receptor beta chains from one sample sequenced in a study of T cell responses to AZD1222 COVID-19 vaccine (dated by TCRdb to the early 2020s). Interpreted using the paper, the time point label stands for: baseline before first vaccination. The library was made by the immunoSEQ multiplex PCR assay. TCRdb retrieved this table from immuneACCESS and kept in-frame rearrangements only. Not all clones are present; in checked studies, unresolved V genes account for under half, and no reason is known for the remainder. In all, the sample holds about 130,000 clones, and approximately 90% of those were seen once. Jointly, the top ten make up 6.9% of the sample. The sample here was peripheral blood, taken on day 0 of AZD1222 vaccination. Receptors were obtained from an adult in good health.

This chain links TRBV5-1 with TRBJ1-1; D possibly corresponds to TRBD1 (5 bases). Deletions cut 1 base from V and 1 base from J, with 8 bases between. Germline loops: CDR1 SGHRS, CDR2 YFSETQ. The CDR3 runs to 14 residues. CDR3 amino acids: CASSLSGGNTEAFF. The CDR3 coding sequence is TGCGCCAGCAGCTTGTCTGGGGGGAACACTGAAGCTTTCTTT.

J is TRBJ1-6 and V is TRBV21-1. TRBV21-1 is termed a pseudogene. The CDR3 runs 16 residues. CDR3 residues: CASSVGSRSGNSPLHF. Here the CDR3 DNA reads TGTGCCAGCAGCGTCGGGTCCAGGTCGGGGAATTCACCCCTCCACTTT.

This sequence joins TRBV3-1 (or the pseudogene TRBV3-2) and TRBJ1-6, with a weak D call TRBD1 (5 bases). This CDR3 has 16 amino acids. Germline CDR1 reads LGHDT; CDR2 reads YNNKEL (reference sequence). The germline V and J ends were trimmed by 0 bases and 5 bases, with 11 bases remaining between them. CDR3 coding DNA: TGTGCCAGCAGCCAAGAGAGCGGAGGGGATAATTCACCCCTCCACTTT. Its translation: CASSQESGGDNSPLHF.

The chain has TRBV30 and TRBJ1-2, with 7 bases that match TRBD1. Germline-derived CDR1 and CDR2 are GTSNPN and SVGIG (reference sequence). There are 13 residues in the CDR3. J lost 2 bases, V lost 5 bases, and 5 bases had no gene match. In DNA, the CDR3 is TGTGCCTGGGGAACAGGGGTAAACTATGGCTACACCTTC. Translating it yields CAWGTGVNYGYTF.

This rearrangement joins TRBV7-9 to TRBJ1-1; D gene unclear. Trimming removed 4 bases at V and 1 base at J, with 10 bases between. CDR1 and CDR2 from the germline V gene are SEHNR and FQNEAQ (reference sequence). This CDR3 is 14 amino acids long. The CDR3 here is CASSSLAGNTEAFF. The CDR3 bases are TGTGCCAGCAGCTCCCTGGCAGGGAACACTGAAGCTTTCTTT.

CDR3 DNA: TGTGCCAGCAGCTCCGAAGACAGGCAAGAGACCCAGTACTTC. Amino acids: CASSSEDRQETQYF. The V call is TRBV7-9, the J call TRBJ2-5, with D possibly being TRBD1 (6 bases). The CDR3 loop spans 14 amino acids. Germline CDR1 reads SEHNR; CDR2 reads FQNEAQ (reference sequence). V was shortened by 4 bases and J by 2 bases, with 11 bases between the two germline ends.

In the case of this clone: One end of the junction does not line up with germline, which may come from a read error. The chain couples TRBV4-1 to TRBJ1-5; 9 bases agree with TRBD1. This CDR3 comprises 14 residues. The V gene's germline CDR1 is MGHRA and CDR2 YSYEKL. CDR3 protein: CASSKTGGNQPQHF. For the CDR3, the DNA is TGCGCCAGCAGCAAAACAGGGGGCAACCAGCCCCAGCATTTT.

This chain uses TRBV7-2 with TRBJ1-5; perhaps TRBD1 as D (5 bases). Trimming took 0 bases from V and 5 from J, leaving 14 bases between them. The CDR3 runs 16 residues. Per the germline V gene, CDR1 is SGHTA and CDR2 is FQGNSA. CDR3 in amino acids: CASSLALFAGDQPQHF. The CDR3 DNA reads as TGTGCCAGCAGCTTAGCCTTATTTGCGGGGGATCAGCCCCAGCATTTT.

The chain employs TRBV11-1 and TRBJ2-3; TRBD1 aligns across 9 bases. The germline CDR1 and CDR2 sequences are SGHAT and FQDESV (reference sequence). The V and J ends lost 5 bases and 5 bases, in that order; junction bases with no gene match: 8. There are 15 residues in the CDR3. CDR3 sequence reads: CASSAGQGRGDTQYF. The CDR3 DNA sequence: TGTGCCAGCAGCGCGGGACAGGGACGGGGAGATACGCAGTATTTT.

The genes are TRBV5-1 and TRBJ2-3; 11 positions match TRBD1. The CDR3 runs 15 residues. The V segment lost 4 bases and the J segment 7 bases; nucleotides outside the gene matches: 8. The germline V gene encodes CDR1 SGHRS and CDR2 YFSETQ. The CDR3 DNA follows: TGCGCCAGCAGCGGGCGGACAGGGGGCTTAAATACGCAGTATTTT. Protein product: CASSGRTGGLNTQYF.

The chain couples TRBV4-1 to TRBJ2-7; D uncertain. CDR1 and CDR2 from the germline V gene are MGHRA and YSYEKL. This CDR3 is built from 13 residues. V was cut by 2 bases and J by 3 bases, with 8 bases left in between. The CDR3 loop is CASSQQDGYEQYF. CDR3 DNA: TGCGCCAGCAGCCAACAGGACGGCTACGAGCAGTACTTC.

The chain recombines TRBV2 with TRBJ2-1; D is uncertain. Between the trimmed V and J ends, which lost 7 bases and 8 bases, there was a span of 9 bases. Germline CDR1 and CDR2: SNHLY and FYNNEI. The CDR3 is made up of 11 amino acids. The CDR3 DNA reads TGTGCCAGCACTAGTGGCTATGAGCAGTTCTTC. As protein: CASTSGYEQFF.

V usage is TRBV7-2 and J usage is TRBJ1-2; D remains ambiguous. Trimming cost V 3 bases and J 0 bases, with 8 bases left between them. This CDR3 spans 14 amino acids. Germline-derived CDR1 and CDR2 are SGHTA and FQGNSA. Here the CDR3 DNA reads TGTGCCAGCAGCTTGGACGGAACTAACTATGGCTACACCTTC. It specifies CASSLDGTNYGYTF.

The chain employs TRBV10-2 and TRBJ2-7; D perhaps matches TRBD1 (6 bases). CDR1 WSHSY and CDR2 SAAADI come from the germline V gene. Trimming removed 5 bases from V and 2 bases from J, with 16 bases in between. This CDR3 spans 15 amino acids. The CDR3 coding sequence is TGCGCCAGCAGTAACCACAGGGCCGGAACCTACGAGCAGTACTTC. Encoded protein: CASSNHRAGTYEQYF.

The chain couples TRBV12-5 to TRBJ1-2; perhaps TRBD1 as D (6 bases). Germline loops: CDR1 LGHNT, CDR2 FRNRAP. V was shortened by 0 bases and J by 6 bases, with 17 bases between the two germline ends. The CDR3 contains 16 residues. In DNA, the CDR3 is TGTGCTAGTGGTTTGGTAGTCGGGACACTGGAGGATGGCTACACCTTC. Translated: CASGLVVGTLEDGYTF.

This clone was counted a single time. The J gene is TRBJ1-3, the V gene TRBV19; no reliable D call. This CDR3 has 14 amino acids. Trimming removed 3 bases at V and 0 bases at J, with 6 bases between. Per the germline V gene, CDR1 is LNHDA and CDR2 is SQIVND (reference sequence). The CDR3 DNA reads TGTGCCAGTAGTATCGGTTTCTCTGGAAACACCATATATTTT. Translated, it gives CASSIGFSGNTIYF.

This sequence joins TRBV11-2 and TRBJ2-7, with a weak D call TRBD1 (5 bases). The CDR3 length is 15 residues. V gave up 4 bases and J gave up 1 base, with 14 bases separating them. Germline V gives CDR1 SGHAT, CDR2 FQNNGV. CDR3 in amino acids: CASSYGVQVSYEQYF. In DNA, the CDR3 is TGTGCCAGCAGCTACGGAGTACAGGTTTCCTACGAGCAGTACTTC. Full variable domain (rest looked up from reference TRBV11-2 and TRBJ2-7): EAGVAQSPRYKIIEKRQSVAFWCNPISGHATLYWYQQILGQGPKLLIQFQNNGVVDDSQLPKDRFSAERLKGVDSTLKIQPAKLEDSAVYLCASSYGVQVSYEQYFGPGTRLTVT.

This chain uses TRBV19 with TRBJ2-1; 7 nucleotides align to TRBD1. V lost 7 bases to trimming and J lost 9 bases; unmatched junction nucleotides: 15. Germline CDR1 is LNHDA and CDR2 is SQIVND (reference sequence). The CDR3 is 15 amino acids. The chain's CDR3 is CASTLLGQGVGEQFF. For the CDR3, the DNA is TGTGCCAGTACACTCCTGGGGCAGGGGGTGGGTGAGCAGTTCTTC.

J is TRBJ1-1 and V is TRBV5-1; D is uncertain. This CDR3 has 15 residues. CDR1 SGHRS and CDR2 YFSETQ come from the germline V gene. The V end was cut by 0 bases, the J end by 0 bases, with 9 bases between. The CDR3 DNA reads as TGCGCCAGCAGCTTGGTTCCGGAAATGAACACTGAAGCTTTCTTT. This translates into CASSLVPEMNTEAFF.

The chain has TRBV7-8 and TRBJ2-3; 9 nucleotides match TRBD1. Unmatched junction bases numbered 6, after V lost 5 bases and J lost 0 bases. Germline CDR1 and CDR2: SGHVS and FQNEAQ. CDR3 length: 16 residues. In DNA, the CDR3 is TGTGCCAGCAGCATCGACAGGGGGTTAAGCACAGATACGCAGTATTTT. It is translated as CASSIDRGLSTDTQYF.

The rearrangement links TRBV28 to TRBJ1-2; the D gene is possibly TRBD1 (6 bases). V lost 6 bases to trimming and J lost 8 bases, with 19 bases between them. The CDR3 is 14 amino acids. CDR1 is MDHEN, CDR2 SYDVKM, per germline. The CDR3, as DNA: TGTGCCAGCAGCGAAACAGGGACGCGACGGGGCTACACCTTC. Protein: CASSETGTRRGYTF.

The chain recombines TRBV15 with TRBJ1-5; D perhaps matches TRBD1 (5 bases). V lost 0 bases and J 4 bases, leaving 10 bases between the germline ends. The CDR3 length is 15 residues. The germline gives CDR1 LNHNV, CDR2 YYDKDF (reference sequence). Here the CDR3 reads CATSRDGRGNQPQHF. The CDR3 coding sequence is TGTGCCACCAGCAGAGACGGGAGGGGTAATCAGCCCCAGCATTTT.

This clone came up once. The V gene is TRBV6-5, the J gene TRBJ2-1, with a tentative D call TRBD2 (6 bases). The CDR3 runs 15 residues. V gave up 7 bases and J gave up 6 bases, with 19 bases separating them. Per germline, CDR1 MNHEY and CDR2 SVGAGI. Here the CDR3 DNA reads TGTGCCAGCATCCTGACAGACGTGGGGGGCAATGAGCAGTTCTTC. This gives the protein CASILTDVGGNEQFF.

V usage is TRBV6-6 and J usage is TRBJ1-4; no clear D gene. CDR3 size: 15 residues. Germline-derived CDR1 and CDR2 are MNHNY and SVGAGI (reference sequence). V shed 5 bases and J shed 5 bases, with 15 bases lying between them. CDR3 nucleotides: TGTGCCAGCAGTCTTCCCGGGCCGAGAAATGAAAAACTGTTTTTT. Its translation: CASSLPGPRNEKLFF.

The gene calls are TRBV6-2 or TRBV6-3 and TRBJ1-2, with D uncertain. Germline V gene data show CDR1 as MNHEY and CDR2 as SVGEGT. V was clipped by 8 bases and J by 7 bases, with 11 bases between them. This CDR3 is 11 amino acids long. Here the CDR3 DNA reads TGTGCCAGCCGCCTTGCTGCTGGCTACACCTTC. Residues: CASRLAAGYTF.